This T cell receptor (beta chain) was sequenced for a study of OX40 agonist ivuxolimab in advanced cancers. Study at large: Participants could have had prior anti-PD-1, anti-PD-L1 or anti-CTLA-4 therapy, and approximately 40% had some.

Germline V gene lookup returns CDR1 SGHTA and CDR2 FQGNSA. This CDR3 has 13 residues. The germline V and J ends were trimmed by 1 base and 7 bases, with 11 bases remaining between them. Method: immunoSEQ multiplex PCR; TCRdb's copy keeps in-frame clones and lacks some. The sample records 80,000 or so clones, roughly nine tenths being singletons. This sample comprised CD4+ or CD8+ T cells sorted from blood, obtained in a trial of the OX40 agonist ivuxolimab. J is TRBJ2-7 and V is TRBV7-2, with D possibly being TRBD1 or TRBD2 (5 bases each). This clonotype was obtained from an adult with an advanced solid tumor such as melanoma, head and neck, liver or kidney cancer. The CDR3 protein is CASSLDYGGEQYF. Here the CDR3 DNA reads TGTGCCAGCAGCTTAGATTATGGGGGTGAGCAGTACTTC.